Presented here are 11 T cell receptor beta chains from one specimen sequenced in a study of tumor-infiltrating lymphocytes in localized non-small cell lung cancer. Measured with immunoSEQ multiplex PCR; TCRdb has only the in-frame clones, and not every one. The sample records 10,000 to 13,000 clones, 65% to 90% being singletons. The sample was uninvolved lung tissue not adjacent to the tumor. The receptor source for this set is a human donor with non-small cell lung cancer.

The chain has TRBV5-4 and TRBJ1-2, with D unresolved. Per the germline V gene, CDR1 is SGHNT and CDR2 is YYREEE (reference sequence). This CDR3 is built from 11 residues. Trimming shortened V by 6 bases and J by 8 bases, and 11 bases separated the two germline ends. For the CDR3, the DNA is TGTGCCAGCAACGACGGGGAAGGCTACACCTTC. This gives the protein CASNDGEGYTF.

The V and J genes are TRBV30 and TRBJ1-6; maybe TRBD1 (5 bases). The CDR3 sequence is 16 residues long. V lost 1 base and J 5 bases, leaving 15 bases between the germline ends. From germline, CDR1 is GTSNPN and CDR2 SVGIG (reference sequence). Here the CDR3 reads CAWSEGSRRDNSPLHF. CDR3 DNA sequence: TGTGCCTGGAGTGAGGGGTCCCGGAGGGATAATTCACCCCTCCACTTT. The variable domain in full, with the rest retrieved from reference TRBV30 and TRBJ1-6, is SQTIHQWPATLVQPVGSPLSLECTVEGTSNPNLYWYRQAAGRGLQLLFYSVGIGQISSEVPQNLSASRPQDRQFILSSKKLLLSDSGFYLCAWSEGSRRDNSPLHFGNGTRLTVT.

V gene TRBV9 combines with J gene TRBJ2-5; D is possibly TRBD2 (7 bases). The J call may not be correct, given that the DNA end is closer to TRBJ2-7. Germline assignment: CDR1 SGDLS and CDR2 YYNGEE. This CDR3 contains 15 residues. The CDR3 loop reads CASSVEPGEGFEQYF. The DNA of the CDR3 is TGTGCCAGCAGCGTAGAGCCAGGGGAGGGGTTCGAGCAGTACTTC.

This chain joins TRBV6-5 and TRBJ1-1, with a weak D call TRBD1 (6 bases). Per germline, CDR1 MNHEY and CDR2 SVGAGI. CDR3 length equals 14 residues. CDR3 DNA sequence: TGTGCTACATATGAACAGGGTTCCAACACTGAAGCTTTCTTT. It yields the protein CATYEQGSNTEAFF.

This rearrangement joins TRBV4-2 to TRBJ2-3; possibly TRBD1 or TRBD2 for D (6 bases each). V shed 1 base and J shed 1 base, with 18 bases lying between them. Germline V gene sequence: CDR1 LGHNA, CDR2 YNFKEQ. This CDR3 comprises 18 residues. The CDR3 reads CASSQADVPGAGTDTQYF. The CDR3 nucleotides are TGTGCCAGCAGCCAAGCGGACGTGCCGGGGGCGGGCACAGATACGCAGTATTTT.

The chain employs TRBV19 and TRBJ1-1, with D possibly TRBD1 on 6 matching bases. The germline gives CDR1 LNHDA, CDR2 SQIVND (reference sequence). This CDR3 spans 15 amino acids. The germline V and J ends were trimmed by 8 bases and 0 bases, with 16 bases remaining between them. Written as DNA, the CDR3 is TGTGCCAGTGGAGCAGGGGTTGCTATGAACACTGAAGCTTTCTTT. Translation: CASGAGVAMNTEAFF.

Here the CDR3 DNA reads TGTGCCAGCAGCTTAGTTGTGGCTAGCGGGGGGTACTACGAGCAGTACTTC. Protein sequence: CASSLVVASGGYYEQYF. The rearrangement links TRBV7-8 to TRBJ2-7; 11 bases are a match to TRBD2. Germline V lookup: CDR1 SGHVS, CDR2 FQNEAQ. V shed 1 base, J shed 3 bases, and the junction held 8 bases outside the gene matches. The CDR3 is made up of 17 amino acids.

The chain links TRBV7-3 to TRBJ1-1; no reliable D call. The CDR3 is 13 amino acids. The V end lost 2 bases, the J end lost 6 bases, and 10 bases lay between the germline ends. Germline V CDR1 and CDR2: SGHTA, FQGTGA. CDR3 DNA sequence: TGTGCCAGCAGCTTAGAATTACGGGCTGAAGCTTTCTTT. Translation gives CASSLELRAEAFF. Complete variable domain (other parts from reference TRBV7-3 and TRBJ1-1): GAGVSQTPSNKVTEKGKYVELRCDPISGHTALYWYRQSLGQGPEFLIYFQGTGAADDSGLPNDRFFAVRPEGSVSTLKIQRTERGDSAVYLCASSLELRAEAFFGQGTRLTVV.

The CDR3 nucleotides are TGCGCCAGCAGCCAAGCTAATGGACAGTCCTACGAGCAGTACTTC. Its protein is CASSQANGQSYEQYF. The V call is TRBV4-1, the J call TRBJ2-7; possible D gene TRBD1, 6 bases. The length of the CDR3 is 15 residues. Per germline, CDR1 MGHRA and CDR2 YSYEKL. Trimming removed 1 base from V and 1 base from J, with 11 bases in between.

The chain is built from TRBV5-1 and TRBJ2-3; 8 bases line up with TRBD1. V dropped 4 bases and J dropped 2; count of bases not matched to a gene: 9. The germline V gene has CDR1 SGHRS and CDR2 YFSETQ. CDR3 size: 16 residues. This chain's CDR3 is CASSIGQGGSTDTQYF. The CDR3 bases are TGCGCCAGCAGCATAGGACAGGGTGGGTCCACAGATACGCAGTATTTT.

The chain recombines TRBV7-9 with TRBJ1-3; D call uncertain. Trimming took off 1 base at V and 1 base at J, with 5 bases between the two ends. The CDR3 is 14 residues long. Per the germline V gene, CDR1 is SEHNR and CDR2 is FQNEAQ (reference sequence). The chain's CDR3 is CASSLVSSGNTIYF. The CDR3 DNA reads as TGTGCCAGCAGCTTAGTCAGTTCTGGAAACACCATATATTTT.